The rows below give T cell receptor beta chains drawn from one sample of a study of identical twins. A single record per CDR3 protein comes from TCRdb applying MiXCR to the 5' RACE reads. The repertoire includes a few hundred thousand distinct CDR3 sequences, roughly 13% of them detected once, and 4% to 5% sits in the top ten. These same data were also listed under a study on yellow fever vaccine responses in identical twins.

Sequenced input: memory (CD45RO+) T cells sorted from blood. These TCRs come from a woman under 30 in good health. CDR3s include the opening cysteine and the closing phenylalanine or tryptophan. The order of the fields is CDR3 DNA, CDR3 protein, clone size, V gene, D gene, J gene. The D gene is left open where the match is weak. The size field is filled for only some rows; it gives once, few, many or a size class.

CDR3nt: TGTGCCAGCAGTCCGCCCTCACCCGGGACTAGCGGGCAAGAGACCCAGTACTTC
CDR3aa: CASSPPSPGTSGQETQYF
abundance: .
v_gene: TRBV12-3/TRBV12-4
d_gene: TRBD2
j_gene: TRBJ2-5

CDR3nt: TGCAGCGTTGGTGATGGGATCCAGTACTTC
CDR3aa: CSVGDGIQYF
abundance: .
v_gene: TRBV29-1
d_gene: .
j_gene: TRBJ2-5

CDR3nt: TGTGCCACCAGCAGCGCCCCAGGGAACTCCTACAATGAGCAGTTCTTC
CDR3aa: CATSSAPGNSYNEQFF
abundance: .
v_gene: TRBV15
d_gene: .
j_gene: TRBJ2-1

CDR3nt: TGTGCCAGCAATCAGGGAGGGGGATCCGGGGAGCTGTTTTTT
CDR3aa: CASNQGGGSGELFF
abundance: few
v_gene: TRBV6-2/TRBV6-3
d_gene: .
j_gene: TRBJ2-2

CDR3nt: TGCAGCGTTGATACAGCGGCCTACACAGATACGCAGTATTTT
CDR3aa: CSVDTAAYTDTQYF
abundance: many
v_gene: TRBV29-1
d_gene: .
j_gene: TRBJ2-3

CDR3nt: TGTGCCAGCAGCTTTCAAGAGTCACCCCTCCACTTT
CDR3aa: CASSFQESPLHF
abundance: .
v_gene: TRBV7-2
d_gene: .
j_gene: TRBJ1-6

CDR3nt: TGCGCCAGCAGCCAGGGACTAGCGGGTGAGCAGTACTTC
CDR3aa: CASSQGLAGEQYF
abundance: few
v_gene: TRBV5-1
d_gene: TRBD2
j_gene: TRBJ2-7

CDR3nt: TGTGCCAGCAGCCCAACGACAGGAACCCCCTATGGCTACACCTTC
CDR3aa: CASSPTTGTPYGYTF
abundance: few
v_gene: TRBV7-2
d_gene: .
j_gene: TRBJ1-2

CDR3nt: TGTGCCAGCAGCCTAAGCGGGCGACAGACCTCTGGAAACACCATATATTTT
CDR3aa: CASSLSGRQTSGNTIYF
abundance: few
v_gene: TRBV3-1
d_gene: .
j_gene: TRBJ1-3

CDR3nt: TGTGCCACCAGTGAAGACGGCTACAATGAGCAGTTCTTC
CDR3aa: CATSEDGYNEQFF
abundance: .
v_gene: TRBV24-1
d_gene: .
j_gene: TRBJ2-1

CDR3nt: TGTGCCAGCAGCCAATTTGTTGGGGCAGATACGCAGTATTTT
CDR3aa: CASSQFVGADTQYF
abundance: few
v_gene: TRBV14
d_gene: .
j_gene: TRBJ2-3

CDR3nt: TGTGCCAGCCCCACTAGGAGCACAGATACGCAGTATTTT
CDR3aa: CASPTRSTDTQYF
abundance: .
v_gene: TRBV28
d_gene: .
j_gene: TRBJ2-3

CDR3nt: TGTGCCAGCAGCCAACTAGCGGGGGGGGCCTACGAGCAGTACTTC
CDR3aa: CASSQLAGGAYEQYF
abundance: .
v_gene: TRBV3-1
d_gene: TRBD2
j_gene: TRBJ2-7

CDR3nt: TGTGCCAGCTCACCCCAAGTGCCAGAATCACCCCTCCACTTT
CDR3aa: CASSPQVPESPLHF
abundance: few
v_gene: TRBV18
d_gene: .
j_gene: TRBJ1-6

CDR3nt: TGTGCCATCAGTGGTTATAAAGGCGTGGGCGATACGCAGTATTTT
CDR3aa: CAISGYKGVGDTQYF
abundance: few
v_gene: TRBV10-3
d_gene: .
j_gene: TRBJ2-3

CDR3nt: TGCAGTGCTAGCGCGCAGGGGGCTAGGAATGAGCAGTTCTTC
CDR3aa: CSASAQGARNEQFF
abundance: few
v_gene: TRBV20-1
d_gene: TRBD1
j_gene: TRBJ2-1

CDR3nt: TGTGCCAGCAGCTCCCGGGACAACCAAGAGACCCAGTACTTC
CDR3aa: CASSSRDNQETQYF
abundance: .
v_gene: TRBV7-2
d_gene: .
j_gene: TRBJ2-5

CDR3nt: TGCAGTGCTAGAACCATCTCATCGCGGGAGGGCCTCGGTTTGTGGTTCAATGAGCAGTTCTTC
CDR3aa: CSARTISSREGLGLWFNEQFF
abundance: .
v_gene: TRBV20-1
d_gene: TRBD2
j_gene: TRBJ2-1

CDR3nt: TGTGCCAGCAGCCCCCTCAGGGGCTACACCTTC
CDR3aa: CASSPLRGYTF
abundance: many
v_gene: TRBV7-9
d_gene: .
j_gene: TRBJ1-2

CDR3nt: TGTGCCAGCAGTTTAGCCAGGAGCCAAGAGACCCAGTACTTC
CDR3aa: CASSLARSQETQYF
abundance: many
v_gene: TRBV12-3/TRBV12-4
d_gene: .
j_gene: TRBJ2-5

CDR3nt: TGTGCCAGCAGCTTGGACCGGGACAGGGGAGACTCCTACAATGAGCAGTTCTTC
CDR3aa: CASSLDRDRGDSYNEQFF
abundance: few
v_gene: TRBV5-6
d_gene: TRBD1
j_gene: TRBJ2-1

CDR3nt: TGTGCCAGCAGTTTAAGAGGGGGCGCAGGCACCGGGGAGCTGTTTTTT
CDR3aa: CASSLRGGAGTGELFF
abundance: many
v_gene: TRBV12-3/TRBV12-4
d_gene: TRBD1
j_gene: TRBJ2-2